This T cell receptor (beta chain) was observed in a study of blood T cell repertoires in COVID-19. Trimming left V 5 bases short and J 1 base short, with 6 bases between. Germline CDR1 MNHNY, CDR2 SVGAGI (reference sequence). The CDR3 loop spans 12 amino acids. Measured with immunoSEQ multiplex PCR; TCRdb has only the in-frame clones, and not every one. The sample shows 100,000 or so clones, just over 85% of them seen only once. Sequenced: PBMCs or T cells enriched from blood (not recorded which). This rearrangement joins TRBV6-6 to TRBJ2-7; D not resolved. The origin of this receptor is a woman in her 50s who had recovered from COVID-19. The CDR3 loop is CASSKESYEQYF. As DNA, the CDR3 is TGTGCCAGCAGTAAAGAGTCCTACGAGCAGTACTTC.